This T cell receptor beta chain was captured in a study of shared clonotypes between healthy human individuals. The table came from immunoSEQ multiplex PCR; TCRdb's copy has only in-frame clones and leaves some out. The table includes some 1 million clones, approximately 70% detected once. There are 14 residues in the CDR3. Germline V lookup: CDR1 MNHNY, CDR2 SVGAGI (reference sequence). Trimming took 2 bases from V and 7 from J, leaving 15 bases between them. The source material was memory CD4+ T cells sorted from blood. Subset here: CD45RA-negative fraction. The source of this sequence is a man younger than 35 in good health. This chain connects TRBV6-6 to TRBJ2-7; a possible D gene is TRBD1 (5 bases). The chain's CDR3 is CASSYDRSYGEQYF. The CDR3 DNA is TGTGCCAGCAGTTACGACAGATCCTACGGGGAGCAGTACTTC.